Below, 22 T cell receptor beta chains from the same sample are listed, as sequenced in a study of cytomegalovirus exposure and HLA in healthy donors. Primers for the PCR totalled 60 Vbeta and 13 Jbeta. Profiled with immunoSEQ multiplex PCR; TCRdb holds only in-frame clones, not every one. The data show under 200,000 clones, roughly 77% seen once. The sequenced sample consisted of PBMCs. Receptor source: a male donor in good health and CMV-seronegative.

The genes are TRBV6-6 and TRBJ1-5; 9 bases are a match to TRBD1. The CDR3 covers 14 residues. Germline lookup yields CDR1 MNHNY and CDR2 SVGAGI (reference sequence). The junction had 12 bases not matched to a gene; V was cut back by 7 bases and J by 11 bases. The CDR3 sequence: CASTNGQGPQTQHF. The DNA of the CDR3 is TGTGCCAGCACTAACGGACAGGGGCCCCAGACCCAGCATTTT.

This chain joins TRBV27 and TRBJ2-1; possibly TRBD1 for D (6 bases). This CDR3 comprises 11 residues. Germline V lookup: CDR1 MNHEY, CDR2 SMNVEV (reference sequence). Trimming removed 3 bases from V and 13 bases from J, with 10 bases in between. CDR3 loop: CASSFLDRQFF. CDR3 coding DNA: TGTGCCAGCAGTTTTCTGGACAGACAGTTCTTC.

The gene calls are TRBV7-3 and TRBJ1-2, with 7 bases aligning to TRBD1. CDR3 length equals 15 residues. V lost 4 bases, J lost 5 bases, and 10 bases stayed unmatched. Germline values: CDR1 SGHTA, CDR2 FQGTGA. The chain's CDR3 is CASSSSGGEGYGYTF. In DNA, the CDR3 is TGTGCCAGCAGCTCTTCAGGGGGAGAAGGTTATGGCTACACCTTC.

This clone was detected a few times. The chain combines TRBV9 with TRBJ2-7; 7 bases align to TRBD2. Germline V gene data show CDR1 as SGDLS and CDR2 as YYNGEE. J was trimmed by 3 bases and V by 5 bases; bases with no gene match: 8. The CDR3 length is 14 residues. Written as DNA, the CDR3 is TGTGCCAGCAGTGTGGGGACTACCGACTACGAGCAGTACTTC. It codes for CASSVGTTDYEQYF.

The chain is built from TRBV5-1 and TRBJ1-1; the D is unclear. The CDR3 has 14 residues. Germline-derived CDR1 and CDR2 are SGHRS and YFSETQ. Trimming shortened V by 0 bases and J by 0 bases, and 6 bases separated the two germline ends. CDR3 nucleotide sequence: TGCGCCAGCAGCTTGGTGAGCATGAACACTGAAGCTTTCTTT. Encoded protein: CASSLVSMNTEAFF. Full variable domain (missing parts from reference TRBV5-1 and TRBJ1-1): KAGVTQTPRYLIKTRGQQVTLSCSPISGHRSVSWYQQTPGQGLQFLFEYFSETQRNKGNFPGRFSGRQFSNSRSEMNVSTLELGDSALYLCASSLVSMNTEAFFGQGTRLTVV.

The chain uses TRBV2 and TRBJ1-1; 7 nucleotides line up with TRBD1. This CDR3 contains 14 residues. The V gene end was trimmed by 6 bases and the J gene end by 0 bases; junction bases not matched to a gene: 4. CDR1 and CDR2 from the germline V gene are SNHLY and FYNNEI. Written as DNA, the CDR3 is TGTGCCAGCAGCATGGGACAGCTGAACACTGAAGCTTTCTTT. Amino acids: CASSMGQLNTEAFF. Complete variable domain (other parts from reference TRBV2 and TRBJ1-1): EPEVTQTPSHQVTQMGQEVILRCVPISNHLYFYWYRQILGQKVEFLVSFYNNEISEKSEIFDDQFSVERPDGSNFTLKIRSTKLEDSAMYFCASSMGQLNTEAFFGQGTRLTVV.

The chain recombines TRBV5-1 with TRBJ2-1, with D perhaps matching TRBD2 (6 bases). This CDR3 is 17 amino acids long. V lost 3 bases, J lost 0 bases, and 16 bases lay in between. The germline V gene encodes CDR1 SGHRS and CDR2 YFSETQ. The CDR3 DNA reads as TGCGCCAGCAGCTCCCCAGGAGGGTTGAACTCCTACAATGAGCAGTTCTTC. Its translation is CASSSPGGLNSYNEQFF.

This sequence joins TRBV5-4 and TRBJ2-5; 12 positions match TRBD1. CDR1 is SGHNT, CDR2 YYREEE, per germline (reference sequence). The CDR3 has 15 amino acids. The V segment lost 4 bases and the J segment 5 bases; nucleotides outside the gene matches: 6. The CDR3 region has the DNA TGTGCCAGCAGCCCGGGACAGGGGGCAGGGGAGACCCAGTACTTC. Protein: CASSPGQGAGETQYF.

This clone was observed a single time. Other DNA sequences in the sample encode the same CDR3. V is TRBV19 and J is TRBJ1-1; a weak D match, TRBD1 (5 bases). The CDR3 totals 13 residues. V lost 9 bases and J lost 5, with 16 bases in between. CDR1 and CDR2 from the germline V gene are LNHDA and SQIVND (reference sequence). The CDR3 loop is CASRVGGGTEAFF. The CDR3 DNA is TGTGCCAGCCGAGTTGGTGGGGGGACTGAAGCTTTCTTT.

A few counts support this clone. The CDR3 DNA reads TGTGCCAGCAGCTTATGGACTAGGGTCACAGATACGCAGTATTTT. The encoded protein is CASSLWTRVTDTQYF. The chain recombines TRBV11-3 with TRBJ2-3; 7 bases align to TRBD2. With V trimmed by 2 bases and J by 2 bases, 4 bases remained unmatched. Germline V gives CDR1 SGHNT, CDR2 YENEEA. CDR3 size: 15 residues.

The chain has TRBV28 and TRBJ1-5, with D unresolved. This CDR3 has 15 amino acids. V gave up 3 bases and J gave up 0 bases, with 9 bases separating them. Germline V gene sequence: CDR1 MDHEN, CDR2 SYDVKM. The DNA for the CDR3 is TGTGCCAGCAGTTTGGCCGGGGTTAGCAATCAGCCCCAGCATTTT. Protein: CASSLAGVSNQPQHF.

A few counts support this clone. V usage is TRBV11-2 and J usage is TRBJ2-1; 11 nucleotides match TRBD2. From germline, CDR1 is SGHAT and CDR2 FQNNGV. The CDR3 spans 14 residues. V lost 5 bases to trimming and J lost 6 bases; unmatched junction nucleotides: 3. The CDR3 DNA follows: TGTGCCAGCAGCGGACTAGCGGGCCTCAATGAGCAGTTCTTC. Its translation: CASSGLAGLNEQFF. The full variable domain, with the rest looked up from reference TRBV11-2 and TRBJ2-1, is EAGVAQSPRYKIIEKRQSVAFWCNPISGHATLYWYQQILGQGPKLLIQFQNNGVVDDSQLPKDRFSAERLKGVDSTLKIQPAKLEDSAVYLCASSGLAGLNEQFFGPGTRLTVL.

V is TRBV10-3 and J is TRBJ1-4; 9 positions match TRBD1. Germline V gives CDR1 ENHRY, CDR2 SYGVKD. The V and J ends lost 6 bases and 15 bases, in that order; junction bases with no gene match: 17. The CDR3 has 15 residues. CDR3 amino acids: CAIREREQGASRVFF. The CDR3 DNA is TGTGCCATCAGAGAACGGGAACAGGGGGCGAGTAGGGTGTTTTTT.

The CDR3 protein is CASSLTSSYEQYF. The CDR3 bases are TGTGCCAGCAGCTTGACCAGCTCCTACGAGCAGTACTTC. V is TRBV5-6 and J is TRBJ2-7; no clear D. Trimming removed 1 base at V and 0 bases at J, with 5 bases between. CDR1 is SGHDT and CDR2 is YYEEEE in the germline V gene. The CDR3 length is 13 residues.

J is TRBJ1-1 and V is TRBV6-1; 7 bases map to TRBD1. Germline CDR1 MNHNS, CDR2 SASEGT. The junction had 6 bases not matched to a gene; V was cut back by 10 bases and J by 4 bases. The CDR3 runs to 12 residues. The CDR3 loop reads CAILTGATEAFF. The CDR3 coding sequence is TGTGCCATCCTAACAGGGGCCACTGAAGCTTTCTTT.

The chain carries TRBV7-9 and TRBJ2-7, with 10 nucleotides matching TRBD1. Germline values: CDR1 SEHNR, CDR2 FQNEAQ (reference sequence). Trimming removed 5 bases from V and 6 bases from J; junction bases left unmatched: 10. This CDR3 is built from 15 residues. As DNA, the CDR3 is TGTGCCAGCAGCCGAAACCGGGACAGGGGTGTCGAGCAGTACTTC. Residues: CASSRNRDRGVEQYF.

CDR3 protein: CASSDHFGRRTYEQYF. CDR3 coding DNA: TGTGCCAGCAGTGACCACTTCGGCAGGCGAACCTACGAGCAGTACTTC. The rearrangement uses TRBV6-4 and TRBJ2-7; D not resolved. V was trimmed by 2 bases and J by 2 bases, leaving 16 bases between them. The length of the CDR3 is 16 residues. From germline, CDR1 is MRHNA and CDR2 SNTAGT.

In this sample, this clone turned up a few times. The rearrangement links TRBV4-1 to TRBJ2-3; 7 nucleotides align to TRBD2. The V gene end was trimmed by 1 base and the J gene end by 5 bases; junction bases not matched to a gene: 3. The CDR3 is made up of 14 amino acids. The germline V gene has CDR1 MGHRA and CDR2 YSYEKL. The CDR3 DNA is TGCGCCAGCAGCCAAGCTGGGAGGGTAGATACGCAGTATTTT. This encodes CASSQAGRVDTQYF.

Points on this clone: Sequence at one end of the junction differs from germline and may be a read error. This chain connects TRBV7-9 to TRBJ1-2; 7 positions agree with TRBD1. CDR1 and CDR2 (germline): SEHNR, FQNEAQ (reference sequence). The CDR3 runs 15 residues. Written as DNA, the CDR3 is TGTTCCAGCAGCTTAATTACAAGGGGGCACTATGGCTACACCTTC. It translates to CSSSLITRGHYGYTF.

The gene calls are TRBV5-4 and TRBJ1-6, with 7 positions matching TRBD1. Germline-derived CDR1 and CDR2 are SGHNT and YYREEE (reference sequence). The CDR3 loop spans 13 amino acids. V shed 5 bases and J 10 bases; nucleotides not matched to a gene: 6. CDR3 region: CASSETGFSPLHF. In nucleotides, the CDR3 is TGTGCCAGCAGTGAGACAGGGTTCTCACCCCTCCACTTT.

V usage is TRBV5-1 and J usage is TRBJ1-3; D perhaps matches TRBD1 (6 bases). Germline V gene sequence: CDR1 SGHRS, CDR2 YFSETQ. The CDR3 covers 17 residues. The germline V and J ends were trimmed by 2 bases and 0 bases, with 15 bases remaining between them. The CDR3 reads CASSFTPGHRSGNTIYF. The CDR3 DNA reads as TGCGCCAGCAGCTTCACCCCGGGACACCGCTCTGGAAACACCATATATTTT.

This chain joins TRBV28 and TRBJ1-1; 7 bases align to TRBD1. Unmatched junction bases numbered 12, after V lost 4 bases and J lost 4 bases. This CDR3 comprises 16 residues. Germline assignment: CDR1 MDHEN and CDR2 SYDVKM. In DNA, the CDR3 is TGTGCCAGCAGTTCCGGGACAGTCTTCGAAGGCACTGAAGCTTTCTTT. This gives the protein CASSSGTVFEGTEAFF.